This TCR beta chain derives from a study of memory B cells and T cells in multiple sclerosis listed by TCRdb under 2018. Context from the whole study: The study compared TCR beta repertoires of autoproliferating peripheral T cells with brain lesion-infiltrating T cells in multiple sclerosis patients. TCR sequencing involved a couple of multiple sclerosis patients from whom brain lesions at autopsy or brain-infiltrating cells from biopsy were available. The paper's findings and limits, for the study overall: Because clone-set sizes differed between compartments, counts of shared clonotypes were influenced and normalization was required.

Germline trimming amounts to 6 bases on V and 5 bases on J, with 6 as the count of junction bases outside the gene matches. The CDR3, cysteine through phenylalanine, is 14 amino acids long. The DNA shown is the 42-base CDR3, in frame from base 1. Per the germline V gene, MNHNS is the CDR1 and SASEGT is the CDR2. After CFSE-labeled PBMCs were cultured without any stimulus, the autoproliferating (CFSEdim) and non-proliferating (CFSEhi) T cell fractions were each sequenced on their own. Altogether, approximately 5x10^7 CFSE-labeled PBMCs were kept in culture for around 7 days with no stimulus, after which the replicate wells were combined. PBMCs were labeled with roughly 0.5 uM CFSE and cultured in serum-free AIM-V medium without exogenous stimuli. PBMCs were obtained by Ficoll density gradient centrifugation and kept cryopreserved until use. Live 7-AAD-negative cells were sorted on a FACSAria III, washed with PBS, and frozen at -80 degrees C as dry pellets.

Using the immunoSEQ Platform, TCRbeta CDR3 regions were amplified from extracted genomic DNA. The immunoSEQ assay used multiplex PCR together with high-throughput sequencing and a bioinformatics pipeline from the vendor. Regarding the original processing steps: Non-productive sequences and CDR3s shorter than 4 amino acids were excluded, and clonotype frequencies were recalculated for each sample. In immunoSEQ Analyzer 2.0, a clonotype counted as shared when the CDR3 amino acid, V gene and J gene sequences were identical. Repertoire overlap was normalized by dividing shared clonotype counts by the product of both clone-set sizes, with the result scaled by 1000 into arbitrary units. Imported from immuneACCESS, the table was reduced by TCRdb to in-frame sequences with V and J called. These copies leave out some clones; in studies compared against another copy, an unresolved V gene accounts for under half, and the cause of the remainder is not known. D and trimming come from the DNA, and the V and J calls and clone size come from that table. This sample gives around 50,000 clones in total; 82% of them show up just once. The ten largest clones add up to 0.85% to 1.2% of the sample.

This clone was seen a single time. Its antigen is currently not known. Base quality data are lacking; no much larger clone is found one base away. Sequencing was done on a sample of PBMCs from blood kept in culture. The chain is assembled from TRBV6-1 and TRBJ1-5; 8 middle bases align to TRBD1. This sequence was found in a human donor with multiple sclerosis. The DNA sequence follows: TGTGCCAGCAGGGGGACAGGTTTTGATCAGCCCCAGCATTTT. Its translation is CASRGTGFDQPQHF.